Included here is one T cell receptor beta chain sequence, with context. Its target is unknown. These data are taken from a study of graft-versus-host responses after intestinal transplantation. Study as a whole: Those transplanted obtained multivisceral, liver-intestinal, or isolated intestinal grafts.

Study conclusions and caveats: In patients with graft-donor T cell macrochimerism, allograft graft-versus-host to host-versus-graft clonal ratios were high. Detection of GvH clones occurred in recipient marrow, and some had their first appearance in ileum or blood.

V was cut by 5 bases and J by 3 bases, with 11 bases left in between. Looked up from germline, CDR1 is SGHAT and CDR2 is FQNNGV. The CDR3 length is 13 residues. Clones were sequenced by immunoSEQ multiplex PCR, and TCRdb holds only the in-frame ones, with some missing. The data hold approximately 97,000 clones, with 91% observed a single time. Material: unstimulated CD4+ T cells sorted from spleen or lymph node cells, obtained before transplant. The receptor comes from a human donor who was the organ donor for an intestinal transplant. The V call is TRBV11-2, the J call TRBJ2-7; the D is unclear. Here the CDR3 DNA reads TGTGCCAGCAGCAGACATGCAGACTACGAGCAGTACTTC. It translates to CASSRHADYEQYF.